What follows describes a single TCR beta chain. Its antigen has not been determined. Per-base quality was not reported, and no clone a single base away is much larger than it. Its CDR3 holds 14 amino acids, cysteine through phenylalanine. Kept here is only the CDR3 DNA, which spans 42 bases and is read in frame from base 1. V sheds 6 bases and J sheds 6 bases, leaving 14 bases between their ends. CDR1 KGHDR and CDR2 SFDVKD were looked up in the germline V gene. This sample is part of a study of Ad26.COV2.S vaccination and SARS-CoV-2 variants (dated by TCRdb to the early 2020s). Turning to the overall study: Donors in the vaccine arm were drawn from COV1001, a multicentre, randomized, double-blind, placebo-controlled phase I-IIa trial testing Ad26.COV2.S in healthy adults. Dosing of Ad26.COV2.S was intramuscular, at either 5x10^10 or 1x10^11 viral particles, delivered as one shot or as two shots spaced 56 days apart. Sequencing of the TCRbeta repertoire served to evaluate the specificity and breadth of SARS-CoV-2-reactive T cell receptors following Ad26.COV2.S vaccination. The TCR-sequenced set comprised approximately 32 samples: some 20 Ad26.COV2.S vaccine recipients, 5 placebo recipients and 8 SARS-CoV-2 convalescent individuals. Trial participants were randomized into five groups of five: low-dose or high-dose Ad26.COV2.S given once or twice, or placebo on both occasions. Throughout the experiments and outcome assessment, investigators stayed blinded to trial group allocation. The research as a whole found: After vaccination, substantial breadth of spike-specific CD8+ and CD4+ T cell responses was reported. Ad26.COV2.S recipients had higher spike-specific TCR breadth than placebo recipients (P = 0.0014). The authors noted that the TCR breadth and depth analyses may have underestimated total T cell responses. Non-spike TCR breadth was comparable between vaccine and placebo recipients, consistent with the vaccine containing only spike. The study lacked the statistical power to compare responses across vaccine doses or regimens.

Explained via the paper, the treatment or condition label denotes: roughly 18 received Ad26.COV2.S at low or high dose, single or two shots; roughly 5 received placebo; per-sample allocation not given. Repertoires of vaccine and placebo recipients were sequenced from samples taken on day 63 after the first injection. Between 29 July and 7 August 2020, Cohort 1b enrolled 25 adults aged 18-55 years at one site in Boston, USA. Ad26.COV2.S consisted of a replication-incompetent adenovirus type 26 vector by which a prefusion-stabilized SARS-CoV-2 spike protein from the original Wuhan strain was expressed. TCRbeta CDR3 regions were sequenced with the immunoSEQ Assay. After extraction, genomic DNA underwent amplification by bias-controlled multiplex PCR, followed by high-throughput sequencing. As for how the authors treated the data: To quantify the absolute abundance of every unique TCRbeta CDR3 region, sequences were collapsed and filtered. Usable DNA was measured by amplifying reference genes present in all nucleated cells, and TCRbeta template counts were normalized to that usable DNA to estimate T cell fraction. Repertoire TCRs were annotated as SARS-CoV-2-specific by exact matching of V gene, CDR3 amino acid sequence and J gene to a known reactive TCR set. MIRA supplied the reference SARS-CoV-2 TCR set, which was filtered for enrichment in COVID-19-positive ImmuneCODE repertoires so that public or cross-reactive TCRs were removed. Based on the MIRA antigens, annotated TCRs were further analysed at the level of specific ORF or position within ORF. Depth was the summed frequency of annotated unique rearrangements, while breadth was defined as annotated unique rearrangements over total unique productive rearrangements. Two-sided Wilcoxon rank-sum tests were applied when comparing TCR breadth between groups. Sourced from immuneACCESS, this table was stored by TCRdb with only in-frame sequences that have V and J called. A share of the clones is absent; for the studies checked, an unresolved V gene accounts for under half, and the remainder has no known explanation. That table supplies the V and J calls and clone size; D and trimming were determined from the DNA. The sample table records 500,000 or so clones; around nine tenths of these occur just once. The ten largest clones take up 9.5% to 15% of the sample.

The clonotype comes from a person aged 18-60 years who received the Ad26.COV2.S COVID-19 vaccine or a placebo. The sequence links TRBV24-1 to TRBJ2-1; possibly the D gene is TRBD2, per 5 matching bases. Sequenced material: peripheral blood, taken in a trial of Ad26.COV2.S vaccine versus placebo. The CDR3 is CATSREGAGNEQFF. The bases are TGTGCCACCAGTCGCGAGGGCGCCGGCAATGAGCAGTTCTTC.